Listed here is a single T cell receptor beta chain. Its antigen is undetermined. The template was RNA from unsorted bulk tissue. TCRbeta libraries were built with three rounds of nested PCR, modified from ARM-PCR. TCRdb reprocessed the multiplex PCR reads via MiXCR and lists one record per CDR3 protein. The sample shows about 80,000 distinct CDR3 sequences, 55% to 70% of them seen only once. The data belong to a study of tumor and adjacent non-tumor tissue in lung cancer. Study-wide points: Tumor tissue had significantly higher TCR diversity than normal lung. Tumor TCR diversity, when higher, was linked to shorter survival.

CDR1 is SQVTM, CDR2 ANQGSEA, per germline. The length of the CDR3 is 15 residues. This receptor was obtained from a woman between 65 and 79 years old with non-small cell lung cancer. V is TRBV29-1 and J is TRBJ2-3; D possibly corresponds to TRBD1 (5 bases). The specimen sequenced was lung tumor tissue. The CDR3 here is CRGHLVGRRTDTQYF. As DNA, the CDR3 is TGCAGGGGCCATCTAGTGGGGCGAAGAACAGATACGCAGTATTTT.